This T cell receptor (beta chain) was sequenced during a study of T cells in Graves' hyperthyroidism and ophthalmopathy. This clonotype occurred many times. Regions amplified from RNA transcripts were the TCR beta CDR3 regions. A first-round RT-PCR of the TCR CDR3 used the HTBI primer set. MiXCR was run by TCRdb on the multiplex PCR reads, yielding one entry per CDR3 protein. Of about 400,000 distinct CDR3 sequences in the sample, around a sixth were seen once. Germline V lookup: CDR1 LGHDT, CDR2 YNNKEL (reference sequence). V dropped 0 bases and J dropped 2; count of bases not matched to a gene: 3. The CDR3 contains 17 residues.

The rearrangement links TRBV3-1 to TRBJ2-5, with 13 bases fitting TRBD2. Sequencing input: blood. The clonotype was recovered from a woman under 30 with Graves' hyperthyroidism. As DNA, the CDR3 is TGTGCCAGCAGCCAAGATCAGGGACTAGCGGGGCAAGAGACCCAGTACTTC. This gives the protein CASSQDQGLAGQETQYF.